The T cell receptor (beta chain) under discussion was sequenced for a study of cytomegalovirus exposure and HLA in healthy donors. Study findings and constraints: There were several of the most significant clusters that appeared linked to common viral pathogens in a later analysis. A further, later analysis showed that HLA-associated TCR beta chains (compared with equally common others) were more clonally expanded. CMV serostatus was the sole immune exposure information available. In an earlier analysis, about 87% or about 30%: the productive usage of most TCR beta V segments.

Primers included in the PCR were 60 Vbeta and 13 Jbeta primers. TCRdb's table, derived via immunoSEQ multiplex PCR, lists solely in-frame clones and lacks some. The data contain approximately 100,000 clones, 60% to 85% of them singletons. Concerning this clone itself: What it recognizes is unknown.

Material for sequencing was PBMCs. The sequence was collected from a middle-aged woman in good health and CMV-seronegative.

The CDR3 DNA sequence: TGTGCCAGCAGTGAAGCGGGGGGGCCCCACAATGAGCAGTTCTTC. This sequence encodes CASSEAGGPHNEQFF. The rearrangement uses TRBV25-1 and TRBJ2-1; 9 bases match TRBD2. V lost 2 bases to trimming and J lost 5 bases; unmatched junction nucleotides: 4. Germline assignment: CDR1 MGHDK and CDR2 SYGVNS. CDR3 length equals 15 residues.